The 28 T cell receptor beta chains given below trace back to one sample, sequenced in a study of OX40 agonist ivuxolimab in advanced cancers. The protocol was immunoSEQ multiplex PCR, while the TCRdb copy is restricted to in-frame clones and leaves out a portion. The repertoire includes about 91,000 clones, about 85% of them detected once, and roughly 1.1% sits in the top ten. The sequenced sample was CD4+ or CD8+ T cells sorted from blood, obtained in a trial of the OX40 agonist ivuxolimab. These receptors came from an adult with an advanced solid tumor such as melanoma, head and neck, liver or kidney cancer.

This rearrangement joins TRBV7-2 to TRBJ1-4; unclear D gene. The V gene's germline CDR1 is SGHTA and CDR2 FQGNSA. Trimming removed 4 bases from V and 5 bases from J, with 11 bases in between. The CDR3 consists of 14 residues. In nucleotides, the CDR3 is TGTGCCAGCAGCTCGGCCCACTTAAATGAAAAACTGTTTTTT. The encoded protein is CASSSAHLNEKLFF.

The V call is TRBV28, the J call TRBJ1-5, with a weak D call TRBD1 (5 bases). V gave up 5 bases and J gave up 7 bases, with 12 bases separating them. Looked up from germline, CDR1 is MDHEN and CDR2 is SYDVKM. CDR3 length: 13 amino acids. CDR3 coding DNA: TGTGCCAGCAGTCTCCAGGGTGGCCAGCCCCAGCATTTT. Its translation: CASSLQGGQPQHF.

This chain joins TRBV7-3 and TRBJ1-6; weak D call: TRBD1 (6 bases). The CDR3 covers 14 residues. Germline V CDR1 and CDR2: SGHTA, FQGTGA. Trimming left V 5 bases short and J 6 bases short, with 11 bases between. This CDR3 is CASSEQGGNSPLHF. The CDR3 DNA reads as TGTGCCAGCAGCGAGCAAGGGGGTAATTCACCCCTCCACTTT.

The rearrangement links TRBV4-1 to TRBJ1-3, with a tentative D call TRBD1 (6 bases). The germline V and J ends were trimmed by 3 bases and 0 bases, with 6 bases remaining between them. Germline CDR1 and CDR2: MGHRA and YSYEKL. The CDR3 has 14 amino acids. The CDR3 DNA follows: TGCGCCAGCAGCCAGGGACACTCTGGAAACACCATATATTTT. Residues: CASSQGHSGNTIYF.

The table lists this clone with a few counts. J is TRBJ1-1 and V is TRBV7-3, with a possible D match to TRBD1 (5 bases). The CDR3 loop spans 15 amino acids. The V end lost 5 bases, the J end lost 0 bases, and 13 bases lay between the germline ends. Germline V gene sequence: CDR1 SGHTA, CDR2 FQGTGA. The CDR3 bases are TGTGCCAGCAGCCGATCCCAGGGCTTGAACACTGAAGCTTTCTTT. The encoded protein is CASSRSQGLNTEAFF.

The chain links TRBV10-1 to TRBJ2-4; D gene uncertain. Trimming removed 2 bases from V and 1 base from J, with 6 bases in between. The CDR3 covers 14 residues. Looked up from germline, CDR1 is WNHNN and CDR2 is SYGVQD (reference sequence). This CDR3 reads CASSETDAKNIQYF. Written as DNA, the CDR3 is TGCGCCAGCAGTGAGACTGACGCCAAAAACATTCAGTACTTC.

The J gene is TRBJ2-3, the V gene TRBV5-1, with D possibly called TRBD1 or TRBD2 (5 bases each). Germline V gene sequence: CDR1 SGHRS, CDR2 YFSETQ. The length of the CDR3 is 13 residues. The ends were cut back, 2 bases at V and 3 bases at J, with 7 bases in the middle. The CDR3 coding sequence is TGCGCCAGCAGCTTATGGGGGACAGATACGCAGTATTTT. Residues: CASSLWGTDTQYF.

The chain recombines TRBV4-1 with TRBJ1-3; 9 positions match TRBD1. The CDR3 totals 17 residues. V lost 1 base and J lost 5; bases outside the gene matches: 9. Looked up from germline, CDR1 is MGHRA and CDR2 is YSYEKL. DNA for the CDR3: TGCGCCAGCAGCCAAGGAGCCCGCGACAGGGGGAGAAACACCATATATTTT. Protein sequence: CASSQGARDRGRNTIYF.

The chain combines TRBV28 with TRBJ1-1; D is perhaps TRBD1 (6 bases). Per germline, CDR1 MDHEN and CDR2 SYDVKM. The V end was cut by 5 bases, the J end by 4 bases, with 14 bases between. The CDR3 consists of 14 residues. The DNA for the CDR3 is TGTGCCAGCAGTCCCCAGGGGCGTAGCACTGAAGCTTTCTTT. This translates into CASSPQGRSTEAFF.

The chain has TRBV10-3 and TRBJ2-2, with TRBD1 matching over 10 bases. The V segment lost 7 bases and the J segment 3 bases; nucleotides outside the gene matches: 8. Looked up from germline, CDR1 is ENHRY and CDR2 is SYGVKD. The CDR3 is 16 residues long. CDR3 coding DNA: TGTGCCATCAAAGCCGGGACAGGGGATGACACCGGGGAGCTGTTTTTT. Translation gives CAIKAGTGDDTGELFF.

Here the CDR3 DNA reads TGTGCCAGCAGCTACCGGGCCCTGGGGGCTAATGAGCAGTTCTTC. This encodes CASSYRALGANEQFF. V and J are TRBV7-2 and TRBJ2-1; tentatively, D is TRBD1 (6 bases). This CDR3 has 15 amino acids. Germline loops: CDR1 SGHTA, CDR2 FQGNSA. The germline V and J ends were trimmed by 4 bases and 7 bases, with 17 bases remaining between them.

The chain has TRBV4-3 and TRBJ2-3; D unresolved. Germline CDR1 reads LGHNA; CDR2 reads YSLEER. The germline V and J ends were trimmed by 1 base and 2 bases, with 13 bases remaining between them. The CDR3 is made up of 16 amino acids. Here the CDR3 reads CASSQARGRTTDTQYF. In DNA form, the CDR3 reads TGCGCCAGCAGCCAAGCAAGAGGTAGGACCACAGATACGCAGTATTTT.

V gene TRBV19 combines with J gene TRBJ2-1; D is undetermined. V was clipped by 2 bases and J by 1 base, with 12 bases between them. The germline CDR1 and CDR2 sequences are LNHDA and SQIVND (reference sequence). CDR3 length: 16 amino acids. The CDR3 region has the DNA TGTGCCAGTAGTATAAGGGCAACTCGGTCCTACAATGAGCAGTTCTTC. It yields the protein CASSIRATRSYNEQFF.

The V call is TRBV28, the J call TRBJ2-3; TRBD2 agrees at 7 bases. Germline-derived CDR1 and CDR2 are MDHEN and SYDVKM. Unmatched junction bases numbered 11, after V lost 4 bases and J lost 7 bases. This CDR3 is 15 amino acids long. Written as DNA, the CDR3 is TGTGCCAGCAGTTCGTTAGCGGGCGACAATTATACGCAGTATTTT. Its translation: CASSSLAGDNYTQYF.

CDR3: CASSVSSGAGELFF. The CDR3 DNA sequence: TGTGCCAGCAGTGTATCCAGCGGCGCCGGGGAGCTGTTTTTT. The J gene is TRBJ2-2, the V gene TRBV2, with a possible D match to TRBD2 (5 bases). This CDR3 has 14 amino acids. V was trimmed by 4 bases and J by 6 bases, leaving 12 bases between them. The germline CDR1 and CDR2 sequences are SNHLY and FYNNEI.

This chain connects TRBV5-4 to TRBJ1-4; a weak D match, TRBD1 (6 bases). The CDR3 length is 16 residues. V dropped 4 bases and J dropped 1 base, with 14 bases sitting between them. In germline, CDR1 is SGHNT, CDR2 YYREEE (reference sequence). The CDR3 DNA is TGTGCCAGCAGCCAGGGGTATCAGGGAACTAATGAAAAACTGTTTTTT. Its translation: CASSQGYQGTNEKLFF.

V gene TRBV28 combines with J gene TRBJ1-5; tentative D call: TRBD1 (6 bases). CDR3 length: 16 residues. V lost 2 bases and J 4 bases, leaving 15 bases between the germline ends. The germline gives CDR1 MDHEN, CDR2 SYDVKM. CDR3 bases: TGTGCCAGCAGTTTAGCTTCCGGGACAAAGAATCAGCCCCAGCATTTT. Amino acid sequence: CASSLASGTKNQPQHF.

This chain joins TRBV2 and TRBJ1-5; D call uncertain. V shed 2 bases and J shed 2 bases, with 10 bases lying between them. CDR1 and CDR2 from the germline V gene are SNHLY and FYNNEI. This CDR3 contains 15 residues. CDR3 sequence: CASSETSGGNQPQHF. CDR3 DNA: TGTGCCAGCAGTGAAACCTCCGGGGGCAATCAGCCCCAGCATTTT.

The CDR3 DNA sequence: TGTGCCAGCACCCGATCCGGAGGGGGTAGTGGCTACACCTTC. Translation gives CASTRSGGGSGYTF. The rearrangement uses TRBV6-5 and TRBJ1-2; D possibly corresponds to TRBD1 (6 bases). The V end lost 7 bases, the J end lost 7 bases, and 19 bases lay between the germline ends. This CDR3 has 14 residues. In germline, CDR1 is MNHEY, CDR2 SVGAGI.

This chain connects TRBV19 to TRBJ1-4; weak D call: TRBD1 (6 bases). Trimming shortened V by 5 bases and J by 0 bases, and 10 bases separated the two germline ends. CDR3 size: 15 residues. Germline lookup yields CDR1 LNHDA and CDR2 SQIVND (reference sequence). The CDR3 reads CASSFYRATNEKLFF. CDR3 sequence (DNA): TGTGCCAGTAGTTTCTACAGGGCAACTAATGAAAAACTGTTTTTT.

This clone was detected only once. This chain connects TRBV7-3 to TRBJ2-3, with no clear D. Deletions cut 4 bases from V and 4 bases from J, with 6 bases between. Per the germline V gene, CDR1 is SGHTA and CDR2 is FQGTGA. The CDR3 consists of 12 residues. The DNA for the CDR3 is TGTGCCAGCAGCTCCCCTCCAGATACGCAGTATTTT. It codes for CASSSPPDTQYF.

J is TRBJ2-7 and V is TRBV7-7; D ambiguous. The CDR3 covers 14 residues. CDR1 SSHAT and CDR2 FNYEAQ come from the germline V gene (reference sequence). The V gene lost 6 bases and the J gene lost 3 bases, with 15 bases spanning the gap. The CDR3 loop is CASSWPPPDYEQYF. CDR3 nucleotides: TGTGCCAGCAGTTGGCCCCCTCCCGACTACGAGCAGTACTTC.

The gene calls are TRBV5-1 and TRBJ2-1, with TRBD2 identical over 8 bases. Germline V gives CDR1 SGHRS, CDR2 YFSETQ. There are 15 residues in the CDR3. V dropped 3 bases and J dropped 3; count of bases not matched to a gene: 5. The CDR3 loop reads CASSYSGTSYNEQFF. In nucleotides, the CDR3 is TGCGCCAGCAGCTACTCCGGGACTAGCTACAATGAGCAGTTCTTC.

This chain joins TRBV5-1 and TRBJ2-5; D is ambiguous. Germline CDR1 reads SGHRS; CDR2 reads YFSETQ. The CDR3 consists of 13 residues. Trimming removed 0 bases from V and 4 bases from J, with 7 bases in between. The CDR3 protein is CASSLGVGETQYF. CDR3 nucleotides: TGCGCCAGCAGCTTGGGAGTAGGAGAGACCCAGTACTTC.

There are a few counts of this clone. This chain uses TRBV2 with TRBJ1-6; 7 bases are a match to TRBD1. With 7 bases clipped from V and 9 bases from J, the junction kept 12 bases outside the gene matches. From germline, CDR1 is SNHLY and CDR2 FYNNEI. The CDR3 spans 15 residues. The CDR3 bases are TGTGCCAGCAAGTCACAACAGGGGTGGGGTTCACCCCTCCACTTT. Encoded protein: CASKSQQGWGSPLHF. The full variable domain, completed using reference TRBV2 and TRBJ1-6, is EPEVTQTPSHQVTQMGQEVILRCVPISNHLYFYWYRQILGQKVEFLVSFYNNEISEKSEIFDDQFSVERPDGSNFTLKIRSTKLEDSAMYFCASKSQQGWGSPLHFGNGTRLTVT.

The J gene is TRBJ1-1, the V gene TRBV5-4, with 7 bases fitting TRBD1. The germline CDR1 and CDR2 sequences are SGHNT and YYREEE (reference sequence). The V segment lost 0 bases and the J segment 3 bases; nucleotides outside the gene matches: 8. The CDR3 extends over 16 amino acids. The CDR3 nucleotides read TGTGCCAGCAGCTTGGAGGGCGGCAGGGGGTACACTGAAGCTTTCTTT. Amino acids: CASSLEGGRGYTEAFF.

The V gene is TRBV19, the J gene TRBJ1-2; D is unresolved. The V end was cut by 3 bases, the J end by 6 bases, with 17 bases between. This CDR3 has 15 amino acids. The germline gives CDR1 LNHDA, CDR2 SQIVND (reference sequence). The DNA of the CDR3 is TGTGCCAGTAGTATTAGTTACCGGGGAGCCCATGGCTACACCTTC. Encoded protein: CASSISYRGAHGYTF.

V is TRBV7-9 and J is TRBJ2-3; D ambiguous. Trimming pared 5 bases from V and 3 bases from J, leaving 9 bases between. The CDR3 is 13 amino acids. From germline, CDR1 is SEHNR and CDR2 FQNEAQ (reference sequence). The CDR3 region is CASSVIATDTQYF. The CDR3, as DNA: TGTGCCAGCAGCGTGATCGCTACAGATACGCAGTATTTT.